Below are 24 T cell receptor beta chains sequenced from a single sample in a study of blood T cell repertoires in COVID-19. TCRdb keeps only in-frame clones here, not all; method: immunoSEQ multiplex PCR. The table shows roughly 16,000 clones, with 70% to 90% occurring only once. The specimen sequenced was peripheral blood. The receptors shown here come from an elderly man with acute or convalescent COVID-19.

This clone was detected once. The CDR3 DNA is TGTGCCAGCTTTTCCGGGACAATATCTCCCTGGGTGCAGTTCTTC. It translates to CASFSGTISPWVQFF. The chain uses TRBV11-2 and TRBJ2-1, with D perhaps TRBD1 (6 bases). This CDR3 contains 15 residues. Trimming removed 8 bases from V and 12 bases from J, with 26 bases in between. Germline loops: CDR1 SGHAT, CDR2 FQNNGV.

The J gene is TRBJ1-1, the V gene TRBV30; the D gene is possibly TRBD1 (5 bases). Deletions cut 1 base from V and 4 bases from J, with 10 bases between. The germline CDR1 and CDR2 sequences are GTSNPN and SVGIG (reference sequence). CDR3 length: 13 residues. For the CDR3, the DNA is TGTGCCTGGAGTGGGGGCTCGGGCACTGAAGCTTTCTTT. Its translation is CAWSGGSGTEAFF.

The rearrangement links TRBV5-1 to TRBJ1-6; a possible D gene is TRBD1 (6 bases). The CDR3 has 15 residues. Germline V lookup: CDR1 SGHRS, CDR2 YFSETQ. Trimming left V 3 bases short and J 4 bases short, with 11 bases between. The DNA for the CDR3 is TGCGCCAGCAGCTCGGACGGACAGTATAATTCACCCCTCCACTTT. This encodes CASSSDGQYNSPLHF.

The chain employs TRBV6-1 and TRBJ1-2, with TRBD1 matching 7 bases. The CDR3 covers 15 residues. Germline V CDR1 and CDR2: MNHNS, SASEGT. Unmatched junction bases numbered 11, after V lost 3 bases and J lost 7 bases. The DNA of the CDR3 is TGTGCCAGCAGTGACATGACAGGGTTTTTTTCTGGCTACACCTTC. The encoded protein is CASSDMTGFFSGYTF.

J is TRBJ2-1 and V is TRBV24-1; 9 bases fit TRBD1. CDR3 length: 18 amino acids. The V gene's germline CDR1 is KGHDR and CDR2 SFDVKD. With 4 bases clipped from V and 1 base from J, the junction kept 10 bases outside the gene matches. CDR3 amino acids: CATSDSPGQGGSYNEQFF. CDR3 DNA: TGTGCCACCAGTGACTCTCCGGGACAGGGAGGGTCCTACAATGAGCAGTTCTTC.

The chain links TRBV19 to TRBJ1-1; tentative D call: TRBD1 (5 bases). Per germline, CDR1 LNHDA and CDR2 SQIVND (reference sequence). V shed 3 bases and J shed 1 base, with 12 bases lying between them. This CDR3 has 15 residues. CDR3 region: CASSINRDWNTEAFF. The CDR3 DNA is TGTGCCAGTAGTATCAACCGGGACTGGAACACTGAAGCTTTCTTT.

The chain joins TRBV29-1 to TRBJ2-3, with D possibly being TRBD2 (6 bases). The germline CDR1 and CDR2 sequences are SQVTM and ANQGSEA. The CDR3 loop spans 13 amino acids. V was cut by 6 bases and J by 4 bases, with 14 bases left in between. CDR3: CSVGTFNADTQYF. DNA of the CDR3: TGCAGCGTCGGGACTTTCAATGCAGATACGCAGTATTTT.

The chain couples TRBV28 to TRBJ2-5, with 9 bases identical to TRBD1. Germline V gives CDR1 MDHEN, CDR2 SYDVKM. The CDR3 sequence is 16 residues long. The V gene end was trimmed by 3 bases and the J gene end by 2 bases; junction bases not matched to a gene: 7. CDR3 residues: CASSFQTGGEQETQYF. The CDR3 DNA sequence: TGTGCCAGCAGTTTCCAGACAGGGGGTGAGCAAGAGACCCAGTACTTC. The full variable domain, completed using reference TRBV28 and TRBJ2-5, is DVKVTQSSRYLVKRTGEKVFLECVQDMDHENMFWYRQDPGLGLRLIYFSYDVKMKEKGDIPEGYSVSREKKERFSLILESASTNQTSMYLCASSFQTGGEQETQYFGPGTRLLVL.

The V and J genes are TRBV3-1 (or the pseudogene TRBV3-2) and TRBJ1-3; no firm D call. This CDR3 is 14 amino acids long. Trimming left V 4 bases short and J 0 bases short, with 7 bases between. Germline V gene lookup returns CDR1 LGHDT and CDR2 YNNKEL (reference sequence). The chain's CDR3 is CASSPQHSGNTIYF. For the CDR3, the DNA is TGTGCCAGCAGCCCCCAACACTCTGGAAACACCATATATTTT.

The gene calls are TRBV2 and TRBJ1-3; D gene ambiguous. Germline values: CDR1 SNHLY, CDR2 FYNNEI. The germline V and J ends were trimmed by 6 bases and 2 bases, with 20 bases remaining between them. The CDR3 consists of 17 residues. The CDR3 loop is CASRGGFDGRTGNTIYF. DNA of the CDR3: TGTGCCAGCAGAGGAGGGTTCGACGGTCGCACTGGAAACACCATATATTTT.

This chain connects TRBV9 to TRBJ2-1, with 12 positions matching TRBD2. The CDR3 is 20 amino acids. The junction had 11 bases not matched to a gene; V was cut back by 0 bases and J by 1 base. Germline V gene lookup returns CDR1 SGDLS and CDR2 YYNGEE. The CDR3 bases are TGTGCCAGCAGCGTAGGGTTGGGTTCTAGCGGGGGGGATTCCTACAATGAGCAGTTCTTC. It is translated as CASSVGLGSSGGDSYNEQFF.

V and J are TRBV2 and TRBJ2-1; 8 bases are shared with TRBD2. CDR1 is SNHLY, CDR2 FYNNEI, per germline. The CDR3 has 13 amino acids. J gave up 6 bases and V 7 bases, and 5 bases lay outside the gene matches. This CDR3 is CASIRTSGNEQFF. The CDR3 nucleotides are TGTGCCAGCATTCGAACTAGCGGCAATGAGCAGTTCTTC.

This clone has just one count. This chain joins TRBV27 and TRBJ1-5; D possibly corresponds to TRBD1 (5 bases). The V gene's germline CDR1 is MNHEY and CDR2 SMNVEV (reference sequence). The CDR3 extends over 16 amino acids. The V and J ends lost 1 base and 1 base respectively, with 11 bases between them. The CDR3 bases are TGTGCCAGCAGTTTATTACCCGGACAAAGCAATCAGCCCCAGCATTTT. Protein sequence: CASSLLPGQSNQPQHF.

The count of this clone is one. The genes are TRBV5-1 and TRBJ1-4; weak D call: TRBD1 (6 bases). Germline CDR1 is SGHRS and CDR2 is YFSETQ. Trimming left V 4 bases short and J 2 bases short, with 15 bases between. The CDR3 is 16 amino acids. CDR3: CASSLSRQVTNEKLFF. CDR3 coding DNA: TGCGCCAGCAGCCTTTCAAGACAGGTCACTAATGAAAAACTGTTTTTT.

V and J are TRBV6-5 and TRBJ1-2; TRBD1 aligns across 11 bases. CDR1 and CDR2 (germline): MNHEY, SVGAGI. The CDR3 has 16 amino acids. V dropped 0 bases and J dropped 3; count of bases not matched to a gene: 3. The CDR3: CASSYSGTGGYYGYTF. The CDR3 DNA is TGTGCCAGCAGTTACTCCGGGACAGGGGGGTACTATGGCTACACCTTC.

The gene calls are TRBV30 and TRBJ1-6; D unresolved. Trimming pared 4 bases from V and 9 bases from J, leaving 13 bases between. There are 13 residues in the CDR3. Germline assignment: CDR1 GTSNPN and CDR2 SVGIG (reference sequence). This CDR3 is CAWTRASGSPLHF. The CDR3, as DNA: TGTGCCTGGACCCGGGCCAGCGGTTCACCCCTCCACTTT.

The V and J genes are TRBV19 and TRBJ2-1, with TRBD1 matching 9 bases. Germline V gives CDR1 LNHDA, CDR2 SQIVND (reference sequence). Trimming removed 5 bases from V and 5 bases from J; junction bases left unmatched: 7. The CDR3 is 15 amino acids. CDR3 region: CASSSGQGWNNEQFF. The CDR3 nucleotides are TGTGCCAGTAGTTCGGGACAGGGCTGGAACAATGAGCAGTTCTTC.

CDR3 in amino acids: CASDRGPGYEQYF. CDR3 DNA: TGTGCCAGCGACCGAGGACCGGGGTACGAGCAGTACTTC. This sequence joins TRBV7-9 and TRBJ2-7; the D gene is possibly TRBD2 (5 bases). The CDR3 is made up of 13 amino acids. V was pared by 8 bases and J by 4 bases, with 15 bases between. Germline V gene data show CDR1 as SEHNR and CDR2 as FQNEAQ (reference sequence).

V gene TRBV2 combines with J gene TRBJ1-3; TRBD1 is a possible D gene (5 bases). Germline CDR1 and CDR2: SNHLY and FYNNEI. Trimming cost V 4 bases and J 3 bases, with 16 bases left between them. This CDR3 is built from 16 residues. The CDR3 DNA reads as TGTGCCAGCAGTGTGGGGCCCCCCGGGAGTGGAAACACCATATATTTT. Translating it yields CASSVGPPGSGNTIYF.

The chain combines TRBV7-8 with TRBJ1-1; unclear D gene. Germline V CDR1 and CDR2: SGHVS, FQNEAQ. The V end was cut by 2 bases, the J end by 1 base, with 5 bases between. The CDR3 consists of 13 residues. This chain's CDR3 is CASSLRANTEAFF. CDR3 nucleotide sequence: TGTGCCAGCAGCTTAAGAGCGAACACTGAAGCTTTCTTT.

This sequence joins TRBV27 and TRBJ1-1, with a weak D call TRBD1 (5 bases). Trimming shortened V by 3 bases and J by 3 bases, and 20 bases separated the two germline ends. Germline V gene lookup returns CDR1 MNHEY and CDR2 SMNVEV (reference sequence). The CDR3 length is 17 residues. The CDR3: CASSFLGRVGKDTEAFF. CDR3 DNA: TGTGCCAGCAGTTTCCTTGGCAGGGTGGGAAAGGACACTGAAGCTTTCTTT.

The V and J genes are TRBV7-9 and TRBJ2-3, with 9 bases that match TRBD2. The CDR3 runs 15 residues. CDR1 is SEHNR, CDR2 FQNEAQ, per germline (reference sequence). V dropped 6 bases and J dropped 2; count of bases not matched to a gene: 6. CDR3: CASSLTSGYTDTQYF. CDR3 in DNA: TGTGCCAGCAGTCTGACTAGCGGTTACACAGATACGCAGTATTTT.

This sequence joins TRBV12-5 and TRBJ2-6, with 7 bases identical to TRBD1. Germline CDR1 LGHNT, CDR2 FRNRAP. CDR3 length: 18 amino acids. The V segment lost 1 base and the J segment 0 bases; nucleotides outside the gene matches: 6. CDR3 bases: TGTGCTAGTGGTTTGGAGCAGGGGGTTTCCTCTGGGGCCAACGTCCTGACTTTC. This encodes CASGLEQGVSSGANVLTF. Supplemented by reference TRBV12-5 and TRBJ2-6, the full variable domain reads DARVTQTPRHKVTEMGQEVTMRCQPILGHNTVFWYRQTMMQGLELLAYFRNRAPLDDSGMPKDRFSAEMPDATLATLKIQPSEPRDSAVYFCASGLEQGVSSGANVLTFGAGSRLTVL.

This clone was observed a few times. The chain combines TRBV6-2 or TRBV6-3 with TRBJ1-4, with 10 positions matching TRBD1. Germline V gene lookup returns CDR1 MNHEY and CDR2 SVGEGT. Losses at the gene ends were 6 bases for V and 5 bases for J; bases not matched to a gene: 9. The CDR3 extends over 16 amino acids. CDR3 in DNA: TGTGCCAGCAGCCCTCGCCAGACAGGGGGCAATGAAAAACTGTTTTTT. Amino acids: CASSPRQTGGNEKLFF.